This T cell receptor beta chain comes out of a study of cytomegalovirus exposure and HLA in healthy donors. Study in general: Unique TCR beta sequences numbering some 120 million came from approximately 180 million T cells in an earlier analysis.

The PCR employed 60 Vbeta primers together with 13 Jbeta primers. The assay was immunoSEQ multiplex PCR, and TCRdb's table has in-frame clones only and misses some. The sample holds 100,000 to 150,000 clones, more than 75% seen once. V was cut by 5 bases and J by 3 bases, with 22 bases left in between. The CDR3 has 17 residues. CDR1 is SEHNR, CDR2 FQNEAQ, per germline (reference sequence). Regarding the study as a whole: Segments of the TCR beta V type were, in most cases, productive about 87% or about 30% of the time in an earlier analysis. Based on reports, TCR beta sequences accurately predicted HLA-A and HLA-B alleles for most subjects. Excluded were some V segments that proved indistinguishable, including TRBV6-2 and TRBV6-3.

This clone has just a few counts. What it binds is not known. This sequence originates from a woman in her sixties in good health and CMV-seropositive. Sequencing was carried out using PBMCs. The V call is TRBV7-9, the J call TRBJ1-1, with no clear D. CDR3 nucleotides: TGTGCCAGCAGCCAGGCATTTAGGCGGGGTTCGTACACTGAAGCTTTCTTT. This translates into CASSQAFRRGSYTEAFF.